These T cell receptor beta chains were read from a single sample in a study of graft-versus-host responses after intestinal transplantation. Only in-frame clones appear in the TCRdb table, and some are missing; sequencing was by immunoSEQ multiplex PCR. The profile shows approximately 17,000 clones, about 80% of them singletons. The material sequenced was ileum tissue, taken 584 days after intestinal transplantation. The source is a human patient who received an intestinal transplant, so some T cells may come from the graft donor. Each CDR3 is given with its conserved first and last residue. D genes are given only for firm matches. Size values are once, few and many counts, or a class for expanded clones, and some rows have none.

-,TRBJ2-2,-,TRBV5-1,TGCGCCAGCAGCCCGATAGACAGCCTCGGGGAGCTGTTTTTT,CASSPIDSLGELFF
-,TRBJ1-2,-,TRBV19,TGTGCCAGTAAGGAAGACTGGAGGAAGGAGAACTATGGCTACACCTTC,CASKEDWRKENYGYTF
-,TRBJ2-2,-,TRBV7-9,TGTGCCAGCAGCCAGGGGTCAGGGGTCGGCGGGGAGCTGTTTTTT,CASSQGSGVGGELFF
-,TRBJ1-5,-,TRBV7-9,TGTGCCAGCAGCTTCACCAGGGGTCTCAGGTATAGCAATCAGCCCCAGCATTTT,CASSFTRGLRYSNQPQHF
-,TRBJ1-1,-,TRBV21-1,TGTGCCAGCAGCAAACGGGGATGCACTGAAGCTTTCTTT,CASSKRGCTEAFF
few,TRBJ1-6,-,TRBV27,TGTGCCAGCAGTTTCATACAGGGTCCCTTCTATAATTCACCCCTCCACTTT,CASSFIQGPFYNSPLHF
-,TRBJ2-7,TRBD1,TRBV29-1,TGCAGCGTCTTCCGGGACAGAAGTTACTACGAGCAGTACTTC,CSVFRDRSYYEQYF
-,TRBJ2-1,TRBD1,TRBV5-4,TGTGCCAGCAGCCCAAGACAGGGCGGCTACAATGAGCAGTTCTTC,CASSPRQGGYNEQFF
few,TRBJ1-1,TRBD1,TRBV5-1,TGCGCCAGCAGCCAGGACAGGGGGCGAGGAACTGAAGCTTTCTTT,CASSQDRGRGTEAFF
-,TRBJ2-3,-,TRBV10-3,TGTGCCATCAGTGAGTCGAGTAATCAGGTAGATACGCAGTATTTT,CAISESSNQVDTQYF
-,TRBJ2-7,TRBD1,TRBV28,TGTGCCAGCGGCTCCGGGACAGCCTCCTACGAGCAGTACTTC,CASGSGTASYEQYF
-,TRBJ2-1,TRBD2,TRBV5-1,TGCGCCAGCAGCCCGAGATGGCTAGCGGGGACCGGCTCCTACAATGAGCAGTTCTTC,CASSPRWLAGTGSYNEQFF
-,TRBJ1-2,-,TRBV27,TGTGCCAGCAGTGAACGGACAGACACAATCTATGGCTACACCTTC,CASSERTDTIYGYTF
-,TRBJ1-2,-,TRBV6-6,TGTGCCAGCAGTTACTCAGAGCTGGCCTGGGCCTATGGCTACACCTTC,CASSYSELAWAYGYTF
-,TRBJ2-2,TRBD1,TRBV11-3,TGTGCCAGCAGCACCGGGACAGGGTACACCGGGGAGCTGTTTTTT,CASSTGTGYTGELFF
-,TRBJ2-1,TRBD1,TRBV14,TGTGCCAGCAGCCAAGATACTGGACAGGGTTACCTCAATGAGCAGTTCTTC,CASSQDTGQGYLNEQFF
-,TRBJ2-7,-,TRBV13,TGTGCCAGCAGCGGGCCCGACGGGTCGGGGTCTAGCGAGCAGTACTTC,CASSGPDGSGSSEQYF
few,TRBJ1-2,TRBD1,TRBV4-1,TGCGCCAGCAGCCAAGTGCCTAAAGACAGGGGGGGAGGCTACACCTTC,CASSQVPKDRGGGYTF
-,TRBJ2-7,TRBD1,TRBV7-9,TGTGCCAGCAGCCACCGGGACAGGGTACACGAGCAGTACTTC,CASSHRDRVHEQYF
-,TRBJ1-5,-,TRBV6-6,TGTGCCAGCAGTTACTCGAGCAGGGAACCCCAGCATTTT,CASSYSSREPQHF
-,TRBJ1-5,-,TRBV19,TGTGCCAGTAGTATTGGCCCTAGCAATCAGCCCCAGCATTTT,CASSIGPSNQPQHF
few,TRBJ2-1,-,TRBV27,TGTGCCAGCAGTCCAGATTTTATCATCTTCAATGAGCAGTTCTTC,CASSPDFIIFNEQFF
-,TRBJ2-3,-,TRBV7-3,TGTGCCAGCAGCCTTACGGCTTCGACCACCACAGATACGCAGTATTTT,CASSLTASTTTDTQYF
-,TRBJ2-1,-,TRBV7-2,TGTGCCAGCAGCTTATATGGTTCCATTTACAATGAGCAGTTCTTC,CASSLYGSIYNEQFF